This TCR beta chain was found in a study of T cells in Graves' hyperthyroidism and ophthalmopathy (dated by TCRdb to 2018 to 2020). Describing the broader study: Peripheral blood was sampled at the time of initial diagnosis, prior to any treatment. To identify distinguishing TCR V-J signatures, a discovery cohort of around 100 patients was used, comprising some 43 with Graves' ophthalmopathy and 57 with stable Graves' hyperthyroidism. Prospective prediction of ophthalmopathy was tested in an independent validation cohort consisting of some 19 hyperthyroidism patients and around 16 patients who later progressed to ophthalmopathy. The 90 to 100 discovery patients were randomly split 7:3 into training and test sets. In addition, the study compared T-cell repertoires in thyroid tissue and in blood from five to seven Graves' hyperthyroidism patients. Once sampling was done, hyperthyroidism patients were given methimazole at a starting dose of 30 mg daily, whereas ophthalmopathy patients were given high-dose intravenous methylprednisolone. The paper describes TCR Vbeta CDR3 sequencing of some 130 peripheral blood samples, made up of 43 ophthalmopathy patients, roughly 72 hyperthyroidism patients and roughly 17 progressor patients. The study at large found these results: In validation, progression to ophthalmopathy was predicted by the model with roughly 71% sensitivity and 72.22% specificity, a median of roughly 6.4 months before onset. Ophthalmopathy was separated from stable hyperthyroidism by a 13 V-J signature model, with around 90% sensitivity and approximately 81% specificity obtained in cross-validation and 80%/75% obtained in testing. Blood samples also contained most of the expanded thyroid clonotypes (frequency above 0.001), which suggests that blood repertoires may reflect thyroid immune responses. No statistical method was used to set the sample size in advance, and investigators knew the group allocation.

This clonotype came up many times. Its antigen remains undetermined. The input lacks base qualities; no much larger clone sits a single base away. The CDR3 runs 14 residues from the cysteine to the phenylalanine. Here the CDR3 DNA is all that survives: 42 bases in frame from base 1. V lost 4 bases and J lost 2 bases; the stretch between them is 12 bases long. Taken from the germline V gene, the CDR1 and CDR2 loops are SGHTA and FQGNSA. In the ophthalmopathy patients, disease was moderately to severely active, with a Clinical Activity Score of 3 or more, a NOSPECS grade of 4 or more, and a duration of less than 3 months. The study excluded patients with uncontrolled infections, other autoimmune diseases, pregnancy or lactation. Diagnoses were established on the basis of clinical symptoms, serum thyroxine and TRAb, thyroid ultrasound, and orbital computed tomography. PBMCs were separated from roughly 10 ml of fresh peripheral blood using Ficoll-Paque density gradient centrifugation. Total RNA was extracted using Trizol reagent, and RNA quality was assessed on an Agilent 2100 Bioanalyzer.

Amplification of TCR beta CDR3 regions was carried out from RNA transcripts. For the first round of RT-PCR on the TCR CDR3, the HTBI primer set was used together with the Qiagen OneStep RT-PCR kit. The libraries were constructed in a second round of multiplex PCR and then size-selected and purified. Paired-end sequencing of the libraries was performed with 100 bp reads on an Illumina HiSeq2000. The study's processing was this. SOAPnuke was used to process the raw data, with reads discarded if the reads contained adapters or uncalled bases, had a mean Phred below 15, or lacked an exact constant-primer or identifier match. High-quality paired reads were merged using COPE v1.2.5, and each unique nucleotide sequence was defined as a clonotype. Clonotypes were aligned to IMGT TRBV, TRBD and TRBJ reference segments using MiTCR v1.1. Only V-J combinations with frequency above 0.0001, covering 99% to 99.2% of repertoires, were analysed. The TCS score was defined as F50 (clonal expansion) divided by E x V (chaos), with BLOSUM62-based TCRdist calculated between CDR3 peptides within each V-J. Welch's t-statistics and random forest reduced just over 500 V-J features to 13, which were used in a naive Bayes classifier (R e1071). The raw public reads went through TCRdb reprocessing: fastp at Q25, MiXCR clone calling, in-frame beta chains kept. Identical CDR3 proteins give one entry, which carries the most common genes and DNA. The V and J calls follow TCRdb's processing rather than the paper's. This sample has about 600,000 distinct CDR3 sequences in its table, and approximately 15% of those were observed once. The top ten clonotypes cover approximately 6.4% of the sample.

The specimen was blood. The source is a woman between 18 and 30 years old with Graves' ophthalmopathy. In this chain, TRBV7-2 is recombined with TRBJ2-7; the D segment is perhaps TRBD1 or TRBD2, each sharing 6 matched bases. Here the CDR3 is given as CASSSRDTAYEQYF. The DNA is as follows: TGTGCCAGCAGCTCGCGGGACACTGCCTACGAGCAGTACTTC.